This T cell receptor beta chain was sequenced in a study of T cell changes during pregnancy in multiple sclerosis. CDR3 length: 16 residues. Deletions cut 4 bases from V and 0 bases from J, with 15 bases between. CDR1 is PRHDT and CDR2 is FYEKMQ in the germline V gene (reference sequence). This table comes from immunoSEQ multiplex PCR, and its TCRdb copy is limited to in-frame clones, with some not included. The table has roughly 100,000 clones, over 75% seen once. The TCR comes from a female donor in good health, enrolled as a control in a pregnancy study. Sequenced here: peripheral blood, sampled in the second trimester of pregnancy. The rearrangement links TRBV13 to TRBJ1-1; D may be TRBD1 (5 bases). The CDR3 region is CASSSVGGALNTEAFF. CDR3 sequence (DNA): TGTGCCAGCAGCTCTGTTGGAGGGGCTCTGAACACTGAAGCTTTCTTT.